The rows below give T cell receptor beta chains drawn from one sample of a study of blood T cell repertoires in COVID-19. Clones were read by immunoSEQ multiplex PCR, and TCRdb kept only the in-frame ones, dropping some. The sample carries about 91,000 clones, 77% recorded once. The sequenced sample was peripheral blood. These receptors were obtained from a woman of 80 years or more with acute or convalescent COVID-19. The CDR3 runs from the conserved cysteine through the conserved F or W. Fields, in order: CDR3 length, J gene, V gene, clone size, CDR3 protein. Clone size is given for some rows only: seen once, a few or many times, or a class if the clone is expanded.

11	TRBJ2-7	TRBV19	once	CASSITYEQYF
14	TRBJ2-2	TRBV7-3	.	CASSLQGRGGELFF
15	TRBJ1-2	TRBV7-2	.	CASSFGTGGGYGYTF
14	TRBJ1-1	TRBV5-1	once	CASSWGGVGTEAFF
11	TRBJ2-2	TRBV6-2/TRBV6-3	.	CASSLVRELFF
15	TRBJ2-5	TRBV19	.	CASSVQGARGETQYF
14	TRBJ2-7	TRBV28	few	CASSFGTGAYEQYF
12	TRBJ2-7	TRBV5-4	.	CASNLDTYEQYF
17	TRBJ2-7	TRBV6-2/TRBV6-3	.	CASNPPLGSGFPYEQYF
15	TRBJ2-3	TRBV19	.	CASSIGGRGTDTQYF
10	TRBJ2-5	TRBV21-1	.	CATPEETQYF
12	TRBJ2-7	TRBV30	.	CAWSAGSYEQYF
13	TRBJ2-7	TRBV5-4	hyperexpanded	CASSLDAAYEQYF
14	TRBJ2-7	TRBV6-2/TRBV6-3	.	CASSSRDNSYEQYF
13	TRBJ1-3	TRBV7-2	.	CASSGGSGNTIYF
14	TRBJ1-1	TRBV6-5	few	CASSNTGVVTEAFF
15	TRBJ1-6	TRBV5-1	.	CASSLDGSYNSPLHF
15	TRBJ2-2	TRBV30	.	CAWSSGTGGFGELFF
16	TRBJ2-7	TRBV7-8	.	CASSLEAGTGIYEQYF
16	TRBJ1-5	TRBV18	.	CASSPNSAGSNQPQHF
13	TRBJ1-2	TRBV29-1	.	CSVGQGTNYGYTF
14	TRBJ1-5	TRBV7-2	.	CASSLGEGYQPQHF
15	TRBJ1-6	TRBV6-5	.	CASRGGGSYNSPLHF